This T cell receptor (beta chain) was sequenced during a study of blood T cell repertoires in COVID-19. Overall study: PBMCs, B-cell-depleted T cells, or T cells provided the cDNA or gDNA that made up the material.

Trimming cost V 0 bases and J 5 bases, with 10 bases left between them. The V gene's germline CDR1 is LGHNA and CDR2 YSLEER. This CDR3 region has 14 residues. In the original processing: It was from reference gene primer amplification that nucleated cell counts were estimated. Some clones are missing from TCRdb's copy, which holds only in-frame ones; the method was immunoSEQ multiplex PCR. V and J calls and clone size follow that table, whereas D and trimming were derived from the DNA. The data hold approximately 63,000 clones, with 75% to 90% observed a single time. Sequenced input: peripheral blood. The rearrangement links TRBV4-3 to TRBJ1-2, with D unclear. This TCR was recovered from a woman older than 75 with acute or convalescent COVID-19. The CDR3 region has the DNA TGCGCCAGCAGCCAAGACCTACAGCCTTATGGCTACACCTTC. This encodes CASSQDLQPYGYTF.